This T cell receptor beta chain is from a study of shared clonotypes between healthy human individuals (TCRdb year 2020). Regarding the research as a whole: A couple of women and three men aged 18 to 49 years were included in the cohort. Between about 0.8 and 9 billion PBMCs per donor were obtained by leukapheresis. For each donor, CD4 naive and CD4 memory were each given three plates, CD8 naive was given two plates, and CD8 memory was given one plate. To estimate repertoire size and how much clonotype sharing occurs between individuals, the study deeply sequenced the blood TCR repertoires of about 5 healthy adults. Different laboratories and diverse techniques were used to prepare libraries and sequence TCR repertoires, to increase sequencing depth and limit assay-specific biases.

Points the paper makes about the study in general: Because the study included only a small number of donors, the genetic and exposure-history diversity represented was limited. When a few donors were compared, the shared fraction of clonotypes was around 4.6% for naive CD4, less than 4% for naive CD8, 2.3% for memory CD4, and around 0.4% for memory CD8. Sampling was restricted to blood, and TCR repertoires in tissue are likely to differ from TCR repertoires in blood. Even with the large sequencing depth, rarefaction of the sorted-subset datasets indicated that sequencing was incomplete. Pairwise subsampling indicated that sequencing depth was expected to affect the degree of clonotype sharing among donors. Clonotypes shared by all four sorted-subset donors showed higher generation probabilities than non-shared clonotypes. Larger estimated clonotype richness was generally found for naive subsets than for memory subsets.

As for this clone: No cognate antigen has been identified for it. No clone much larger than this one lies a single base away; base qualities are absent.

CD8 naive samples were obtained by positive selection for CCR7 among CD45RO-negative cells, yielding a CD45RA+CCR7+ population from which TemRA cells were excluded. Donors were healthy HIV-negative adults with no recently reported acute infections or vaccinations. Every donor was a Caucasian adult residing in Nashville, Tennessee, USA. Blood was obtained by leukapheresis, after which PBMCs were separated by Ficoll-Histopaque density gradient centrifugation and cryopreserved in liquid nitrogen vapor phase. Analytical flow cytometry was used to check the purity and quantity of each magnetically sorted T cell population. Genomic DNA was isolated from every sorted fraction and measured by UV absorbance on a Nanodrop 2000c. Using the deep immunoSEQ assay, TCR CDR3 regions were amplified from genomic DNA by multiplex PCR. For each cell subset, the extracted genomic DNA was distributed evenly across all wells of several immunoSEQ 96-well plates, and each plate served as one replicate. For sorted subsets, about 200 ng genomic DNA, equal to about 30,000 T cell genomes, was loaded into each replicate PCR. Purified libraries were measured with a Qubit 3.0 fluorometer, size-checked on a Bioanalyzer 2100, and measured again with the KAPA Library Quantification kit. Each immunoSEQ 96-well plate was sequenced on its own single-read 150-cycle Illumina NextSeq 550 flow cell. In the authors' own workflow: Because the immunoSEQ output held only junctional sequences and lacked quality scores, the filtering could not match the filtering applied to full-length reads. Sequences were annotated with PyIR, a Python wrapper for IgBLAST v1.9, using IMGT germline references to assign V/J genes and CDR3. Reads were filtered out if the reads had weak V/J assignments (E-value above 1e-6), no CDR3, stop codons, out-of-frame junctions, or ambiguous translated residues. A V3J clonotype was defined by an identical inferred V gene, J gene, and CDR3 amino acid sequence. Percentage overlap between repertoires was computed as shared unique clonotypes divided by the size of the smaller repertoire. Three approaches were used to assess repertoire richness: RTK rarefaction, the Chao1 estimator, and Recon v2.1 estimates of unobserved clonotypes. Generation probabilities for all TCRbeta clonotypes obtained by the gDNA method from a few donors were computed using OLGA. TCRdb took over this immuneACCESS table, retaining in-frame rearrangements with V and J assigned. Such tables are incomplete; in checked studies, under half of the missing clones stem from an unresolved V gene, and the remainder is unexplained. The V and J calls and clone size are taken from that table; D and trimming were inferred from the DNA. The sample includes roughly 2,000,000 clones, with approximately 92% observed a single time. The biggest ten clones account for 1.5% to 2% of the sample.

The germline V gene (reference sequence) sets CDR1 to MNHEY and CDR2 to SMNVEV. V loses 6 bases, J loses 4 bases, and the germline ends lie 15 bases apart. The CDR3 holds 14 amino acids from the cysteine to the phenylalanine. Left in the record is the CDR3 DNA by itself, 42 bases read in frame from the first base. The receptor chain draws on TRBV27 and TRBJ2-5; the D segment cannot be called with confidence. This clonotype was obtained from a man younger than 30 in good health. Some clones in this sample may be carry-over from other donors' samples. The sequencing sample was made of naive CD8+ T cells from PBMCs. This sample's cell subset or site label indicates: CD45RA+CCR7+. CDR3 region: CASRVLGSGETQYF. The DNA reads TGTGCCAGCAGAGTCCTCGGGTCGGGAGAGACCCAGTACTTC.